Sequencing of this T cell receptor beta chain was carried out in a study of identical twins. Note on this clonotype: Antigen specificity is unknown.

Study-level results: Models came in too low on out-of-frame TCR alpha sharing in monozygotic twins. Abundant cord blood beta clonotypes carried fewer insertions; memory repertoires showed none.

One entry per CDR3 protein results from TCRdb running MiXCR on the 5' RACE reads. The sample yields around 1.7 million distinct CDR3 sequences, about 30% seen once. The TCR comes from a newborn girl in good health. Sequencing input: cord blood.

In nucleotides, the CDR3 is TGTGCCAGCAGCTTAGCGCTGGGACAAAACACTGAAGCTTTCTTT. It encodes CASSLALGQNTEAFF. The V and J genes are TRBV7-2 and TRBJ1-1, with D possibly TRBD1 on 6 matching bases. The germline V and J ends were trimmed by 0 bases and 2 bases, with 10 bases remaining between them. The CDR3 runs 15 residues. The germline CDR1 and CDR2 sequences are SGHTA and FQGNSA. The variable domain in full, with the rest retrieved from reference TRBV7-2 and TRBJ1-1, is GAGVSQSPSNKVTEKGKDVELRCDPISGHTALYWYRQSLGQGLEFLIYFQGNSAPDKSGLPSDRFSAERTGGSVSTLTIQRTQQEDSAVYLCASSLALGQNTEAFFGQGTRLTVV.